These 17 T cell receptor beta chains originate from one sample sequenced in a study of OX40 agonist ivuxolimab in advanced cancers. Clones were read by immunoSEQ multiplex PCR, and TCRdb kept only the in-frame ones, dropping some. Of 65,000 to 75,000 clones in the sample, approximately 85% were seen once. The sample here was CD4+ or CD8+ T cells sorted from blood, taken in a trial of the OX40 agonist ivuxolimab. These receptors were obtained from an adult with an advanced solid tumor such as melanoma, head and neck, liver or kidney cancer.

J is TRBJ1-2 and V is TRBV28; D remains ambiguous. Germline CDR1 and CDR2: MDHEN and SYDVKM. V gave up 4 bases and J gave up 5 bases, with 5 bases separating them. There are 11 residues in the CDR3. CDR3 amino acids: CASSSLYGYTF. Written as DNA, the CDR3 is TGTGCCAGCAGTTCCCTGTATGGCTACACCTTC.

This clone showed up just once. The chain is built from TRBV10-1 and TRBJ1-1, with a weak D call TRBD1 (5 bases). V lost 8 bases and J lost 1, with 11 bases in between. CDR3 length: 13 amino acids. The V gene's germline CDR1 is WNHNN and CDR2 SYGVQD (reference sequence). CDR3 in amino acids: CASGFGTNTEAFF. The CDR3 nucleotides are TGCGCCAGCGGGTTTGGGACGAACACTGAAGCTTTCTTT.

The chain links TRBV11-1 to TRBJ1-3; a possible D gene is TRBD1 (6 bases). V gave up 3 bases and J gave up 0 bases, with 15 bases separating them. The CDR3 has 17 amino acids. Germline CDR1 and CDR2: SGHAT and FQDESV (reference sequence). The CDR3 here is CASSLQRGDFSGNTIYF. In nucleotides, the CDR3 is TGTGCCAGCAGCTTGCAGAGGGGGGACTTCTCTGGAAACACCATATATTTT.

The CDR3 nucleotides are TGCGCCAGCAGTTCACCGGTGTATGAGCAGTTCTTC. Translated: CASSSPVYEQFF. This sequence joins TRBV5-1 and TRBJ2-1; no clear D. Per germline, CDR1 SGHRS and CDR2 YFSETQ. Between the trimmed V and J ends, which lost 5 bases and 8 bases, there was a span of 11 bases. The CDR3 length is 12 residues.

The chain carries TRBV11-2 and TRBJ2-1, with TRBD2 identical over 12 bases. This CDR3 has 16 residues. V gave up 6 bases and J gave up 0 bases; unmatched junction bases: 3. The V gene's germline CDR1 is SGHAT and CDR2 FQNNGV. DNA for the CDR3: TGTGCCAGCAGAGCACTAGCGGGGGGCTCCTACAATGAGCAGTTCTTC. Amino acids: CASRALAGGSYNEQFF.

The chain joins TRBV30 to TRBJ1-2; TRBD1 agrees at 9 bases. V trimming: 4 bases; J trimming: 5 bases; junction bases outside the gene matches: 2. Germline CDR1 reads GTSNPN; CDR2 reads SVGIG (reference sequence). The CDR3 runs to 12 residues. The CDR3 nucleotides are TGTGCCTGGACCGGGACAGGGTATGGCTACACCTTC. As protein: CAWTGTGYGYTF.

The chain couples TRBV18 to TRBJ2-1; 11 bases map to TRBD2. Unmatched junction bases numbered 11, after V lost 5 bases and J lost 8 bases. CDR1 and CDR2 from the germline V gene are KGHSH and LQKENI. The CDR3 loop spans 16 amino acids. CDR3 DNA: TGTGCCAGCTCATCGTCCGGGACTAGCGGACGCTATGAGCAGTTCTTC. Amino acids: CASSSSGTSGRYEQFF.

The V gene is TRBV6-6, the J gene TRBJ2-2; D is possibly TRBD1 (5 bases). The germline gives CDR1 MNHNY, CDR2 SVGAGI (reference sequence). Trimming took off 4 bases at V and 3 bases at J, with 9 bases between the two ends. The CDR3 totals 14 residues. The CDR3 coding sequence is TGTGCCAGCAGTTCCGACAGACACACCGGGGAGCTGTTTTTT. Residues: CASSSDRHTGELFF.

CDR3 DNA sequence: TGTGCCAGCAGGGGGGATAGCAATCAGCCCCAGCATTTT. Its protein product is CASRGDSNQPQHF. The V and J genes are TRBV2 and TRBJ1-5; tentative D call: TRBD1 (5 bases). The V gene's germline CDR1 is SNHLY and CDR2 FYNNEI. The CDR3 is 13 amino acids. With 6 bases removed from V and 0 bases from J, the gap between germline ends came to 6 bases.

In this sample, this clone turned up once. The chain recombines TRBV19 with TRBJ1-1, with D possibly matching TRBD1 (6 bases). Germline V gene lookup returns CDR1 LNHDA and CDR2 SQIVND (reference sequence). There are 15 residues in the CDR3. The V end was cut by 1 base, the J end by 5 bases, with 14 bases between. The CDR3 DNA follows: TGTGCCAGTAGTATAGGAAGGGGGGCGCTTACTGAAGCTTTCTTT. Translating it yields CASSIGRGALTEAFF. The variable domain in full, with the rest retrieved from reference TRBV19 and TRBJ1-1, is DGGITQSPKYLFRKEGQNVTLSCEQNLNHDAMYWYRQDPGQGLRLIYYSQIVNDFQKGDIAEGYSVSREKKESFPLTVTSAQKNPTAFYLCASSIGRGALTEAFFGQGTRLTVV.

V and J are TRBV27 and TRBJ2-1; possibly TRBD1 for D (6 bases). Germline CDR1 is MNHEY and CDR2 is SMNVEV (reference sequence). CDR3 length equals 14 residues. V shed 7 bases and J shed 4 bases, with 14 bases lying between them. This CDR3 is CASKSAGVYNEQFF. CDR3 bases: TGTGCCAGCAAGAGCGCAGGGGTGTACAATGAGCAGTTCTTC.

The chain links TRBV7-3 to TRBJ2-1; 9 bases align to TRBD2. This CDR3 contains 15 residues. CDR1 and CDR2 from the germline V gene are SGHTA and FQGTGA. V lost 4 bases to trimming and J lost 3 bases; unmatched junction nucleotides: 4. This chain's CDR3 is CASSSGTSNYNEQFF. The CDR3 DNA follows: TGTGCCAGCAGCTCCGGGACTAGCAACTACAATGAGCAGTTCTTC.

This chain uses TRBV5-1 with TRBJ2-2, with D perhaps being TRBD1 or TRBD2 (5 bases each). Germline V lookup: CDR1 SGHRS, CDR2 YFSETQ. The length of the CDR3 is 15 residues. V lost 4 bases and J 5 bases, leaving 15 bases between the germline ends. The CDR3 DNA reads TGCGCCAGCAGCCGGGGAATAGAGGGGACCGGGGAGCTGTTTTTT. Translating it yields CASSRGIEGTGELFF.

Note on this clone: A read error may account for a junction end that differs from germline. The chain joins TRBV5-1 to TRBJ2-7; TRBD2 matches at 14 bases. From germline, CDR1 is SGHRS and CDR2 YFSETQ. This CDR3 contains 15 residues. The CDR3 DNA reads TGCGCCAGCCGACTTGTACCGGGACTAGCGGGAGTGGAGGACTTC. Its protein is CASRLVPGLAGVEDF. The full variable domain, with the rest looked up from reference TRBV5-1 and TRBJ2-7, is KAGVTQTPRYLIKTRGQQVTLSCSPISGHRSVSWYQQTPGQGLQFLFEYFSETQRNKGNFPGRFSGRQFSNSRSEMNVSTLELGDSALYLCASRLVPGLAGVEDFGPGTRLTVT.

V is TRBV2 and J is TRBJ1-2; D possibly corresponds to TRBD1 (5 bases). Per germline, CDR1 SNHLY and CDR2 FYNNEI. The V end was cut by 2 bases, the J end by 0 bases, with 10 bases between. The CDR3 is made up of 15 amino acids. Here the CDR3 DNA reads TGTGCCAGCAGTGAACAAGGGGCCTCTAACTATGGCTACACCTTC. It yields the protein CASSEQGASNYGYTF. Complete variable domain (other parts from reference TRBV2 and TRBJ1-2): EPEVTQTPSHQVTQMGQEVILRCVPISNHLYFYWYRQILGQKVEFLVSFYNNEISEKSEIFDDQFSVERPDGSNFTLKIRSTKLEDSAMYFCASSEQGASNYGYTFGSGTRLTVV.

V and J are TRBV15 and TRBJ2-7, with D hard to call. This CDR3 contains 13 residues. Germline V gives CDR1 LNHNV, CDR2 YYDKDF (reference sequence). V was shortened by 4 bases and J by 5 bases, with 12 bases between the two germline ends. The CDR3 region is CATSNGPLDEQYF. The DNA of the CDR3 is TGTGCCACCAGCAACGGACCCCTTGACGAGCAGTACTTC.

In this sample, this clone turned up once. The CDR3 loop is CASSIPTGGASEAFF. DNA of the CDR3: TGTGCCAGCAGCATCCCGACAGGGGGCGCATCTGAAGCTTTCTTT. The chain joins TRBV11-3 to TRBJ1-1; 10 bases are a match to TRBD1. Germline loops: CDR1 SGHNT, CDR2 YENEEA. This CDR3 spans 15 amino acids. Trimming cost V 5 bases and J 6 bases; bases outside gene matches: 9. Based on the CDR3 plus reference TRBV11-3 and TRBJ1-1, the full variable domain is EAGVVQSPRYKIIEKKQPVAFWCNPISGHNTLYWYLQNLGQGPELLIRYENEEAVDDSQLPKDRFSAERLKGVDSTLKIQPAELGDSAVYLCASSIPTGGASEAFFGQGTRLTVV.